The 15 T cell receptor beta chains given below trace back to one sample, sequenced in a study of T cells in women clearing cervical HPV infection. The method was immunoSEQ multiplex PCR; TCRdb's version includes in-frame clones alone and lacks a portion of them. The repertoire table contains fewer than 35,000 clones. The sample consisted of blood buffy coat. The receptors shown here come from a woman aged 18-69 years with a cervical HPV16 infection that either progressed to CIN3+ or cleared (not recorded which).

Concerning this clone itself: With the read ending 3 residues before the CDR3 end, the germline J gene is used to fill in that end. The chain recombines TRBV5-5 with TRBJ1-3; tentative D call: TRBD1 (6 bases). The CDR3 runs 15 residues. Deletions cut 1 base from V and 2 bases from J, with 10 bases between. Germline V lookup: CDR1 SGHKS, CDR2 YYEKEE (reference sequence). CDR3 sequence reads: CASSLFQGTGNTIYF. The DNA read from the CDR3 is TGTGCCAGCAGCTTGTTTCAGGGGACTGGAAACACC. The full variable domain, in which reference TRBV5-5 and TRBJ1-3 provide the parts outside the CDR3, is DAGVTQSPTHLIKTRGQQVTLRCSPISGHKSVSWYQQVLGQGPQFIFQYYEKEERGRGNFPDRFSARQFPNYSSELNVNALLLGDSALYLCASSLFQGTGNTIYFGEGSWLTVV.

Notes on this clone: The read ends 3 residues before the CDR3 terminus; that terminus is restored from the germline J gene. The chain has TRBV18 and TRBJ1-2; D is perhaps TRBD1 (5 bases). The CDR3 is 14 amino acids. Germline assignment: CDR1 KGHSH and CDR2 LQKENI. Incomplete CDR3 DNA: TGTGCCAGCTCATACACTAGGGAAACGGGGGAC. It yields the protein CASSYTRETGD. The full CDR3 reads CASSYTRETGDYTF.

Worth noting for this clone: With the read ending 3 residues before the CDR3 end, the germline J gene is used to fill in that end. The chain recombines TRBV5-4 with TRBJ2-3; D unresolved. This CDR3 has 13 residues. Trimming removed 0 bases from V and 2 bases from J, with 4 bases in between. The germline V gene encodes CDR1 SGHNT and CDR2 YYREEE (reference sequence). The sequenced part of the CDR3 DNA is TGTGCCAGCAGCTTGGGGGCCACAGATACG. It codes for CASSLGATDT. The CDR3 in full is CASSLGATDTQYF. The whole variable domain, filled in from reference TRBV5-4 and TRBJ2-3, reads ETGVTQSPTHLIKTRGQQVTLRCSSQSGHNTVSWYQQALGQGPQFIFQYYREEENGRGNFPPRFSGLQFPNYSSELNVNALELDDSALYLCASSLGATDTQYFGPGTRLTVL.

Notes on this clone: The read halts 3 residues ahead of the CDR3 end, with the missing end drawn from the germline J gene. Other DNA sequences of this sample code for an identical CDR3. The rearrangement links TRBV30 to TRBJ1-3; D possibly corresponds to TRBD1 (5 bases). This CDR3 spans 15 amino acids. CDR1 is GTSNPN and CDR2 is SVGIG in the germline V gene (reference sequence). V dropped 2 bases and J dropped 1 base, with 12 bases sitting between them. The CDR3 loop is CAWSPLDRSGNTIYF. CDR3 bases read: TGTGCCTGGAGTCCCCTTGACAGATCTGGAAACACC.

A remark on this clone: The sequence runs out 3 residues before the end of the CDR3; the remainder is reconstructed from the germline J gene. The gene calls are TRBV7-6 and TRBJ1-2; D is unclear. This CDR3 is built from 12 residues. CDR1 is SGHVS, CDR2 FNYEAQ, per germline. Partial CDR3 DNA: TGTGCCAGCAGCCCGGGATTAGCGGAC. As protein: CASSPGLAD. The full CDR3 protein is CASSPGLADYTF.

Concerning this clone itself: The CDR3 extends 3 residues past the end of the read, so its final part is completed from the germline J gene. This chain links TRBV15 with TRBJ2-1; D remains ambiguous. Germline CDR1 reads LNHNV; CDR2 reads YYDKDF (reference sequence). V shed 0 bases and J shed 2 bases, with 8 bases lying between them. The CDR3 is 15 amino acids. This chain's CDR3 is CATSRETRTYNEQFF. The part of the CDR3 DNA that was read is TGTGCCACCAGCAGAGAGACACGCACCTACAATGAG.

To note about this clone: The CDR3 end is not reached by the read, which stops 3 residues before it; the germline J gene fills it in. V gene TRBV6-2 or TRBV6-3 combines with J gene TRBJ2-3; tentative D call: TRBD1 (5 bases). The length of the CDR3 is 13 residues. Germline CDR1 and CDR2: MNHEY and SVGEGT. Incomplete CDR3 DNA: TGTGCCAGCAGCCAAGGGGTGAGTCAGCCG. Its translation is CASSQGVSQP. Given in full, the CDR3 is CASSQGVSQPQYF.

To note about this clone: The read falls 3 residues short of the CDR3 end, and the missing part is taken from the germline J gene. V gene TRBV10-3 combines with J gene TRBJ2-2; 13 positions match TRBD2. V gave up 8 bases and J gave up 4 bases; unmatched junction bases: 10. CDR1 is ENHRY, CDR2 SYGVKD, per germline. This CDR3 is 17 amino acids long. The sequenced part of the CDR3 DNA is TGTGCCATCGGGCTACTAGCGGGAGGGCAGGGCACCGGGGAG. As protein: CAIGLLAGGQGTGE. The full CDR3 protein is CAIGLLAGGQGTGELFF.

As to this clone: The read terminates 3 residues ahead of where the CDR3 ends, so the germline J gene completes it. The chain uses TRBV5-1 and TRBJ1-6; D not resolved. CDR3 size: 14 residues. Germline assignment: CDR1 SGHRS and CDR2 YFSETQ. V was cut by 0 bases and J by 6 bases, with 7 bases left in between. The DNA read from the CDR3 is TGCGCCAGCAGCTTGGGACGGGGTAATTCACCC. Translating gives CASSLGRGNSP. The CDR3 reads in full as CASSLGRGNSPLHF.

Concerning this clone: The CDR3 end is not reached by the read, which stops 3 residues before it; the germline J gene fills it in. The rearrangement links TRBV9 to TRBJ2-7; 7 bases map to TRBD1. Germline loops: CDR1 SGDLS, CDR2 YYNGEE. V was clipped by 4 bases and J by 4 bases; unmatched bases: 8. CDR3 length: 14 residues. Incomplete CDR3 DNA: TGTGCCAGCAGCAAGACAGGGTGGGCGTACGAG. It yields the protein CASSKTGWAYE. The entire CDR3 sequence reads CASSKTGWAYEQYF.

Turning to this clone: Sequence at one end of the junction differs from germline and may be a read error. The read terminates 3 residues ahead of where the CDR3 ends, so the germline J gene completes it. The gene calls are TRBV10-3 and TRBJ2-5; TRBD1 might be the D (5 bases). This CDR3 is 14 amino acids long. From germline, CDR1 is ENHRY and CDR2 SYGVKD. CDR3 region: CTISDSRRQETQYF. Incomplete CDR3 DNA: TGTACCATCAGCGACAGTAGGCGGCAAGAGACC.

Regarding this clone: The read halts 3 residues ahead of the CDR3 end, with the missing end drawn from the germline J gene. The chain joins TRBV10-3 to TRBJ1-5, with D tentatively TRBD1 (5 bases). CDR3 length: 14 amino acids. Trimming shortened V by 8 bases and J by 4 bases, and 15 bases separated the two germline ends. Germline V gene data show CDR1 as ENHRY and CDR2 as SYGVKD. CDR3 amino acids: CAIAMGTENQPQHF. CDR3 DNA, as far as it was read: TGTGCCATCGCGATGGGGACTGAGAATCAGCCC.

As for this clone: The read terminates 3 residues ahead of where the CDR3 ends, so the germline J gene completes it. The V call is TRBV18, the J call TRBJ2-7, with D unclear. Germline values: CDR1 KGHSH, CDR2 LQKENI. Deletions cut 3 bases from V and 6 bases from J, with 18 bases between. This CDR3 spans 15 amino acids. This chain's CDR3 is CASSPRKSRLGEQYF. Partial CDR3 DNA: TGTGCCAGCTCACCGCGGAAGTCCCGGTTAGGCGAG.

Remarks on this clone: Coverage ceases 3 residues before the CDR3 finishes, and the germline J gene fills in the end. This chain connects TRBV30 to TRBJ2-7, with 10 positions matching TRBD1. The CDR3 runs 12 residues. The V gene's germline CDR1 is GTSNPN and CDR2 SVGIG (reference sequence). The J segment lost 5 bases and the V segment lost 6 bases, leaving 4 bases of the junction unmatched. CDR3 region: CACDRGHDEQYF. The CDR3 bases that were read are TGTGCCTGTGACAGGGGGCACGACGAG.

To note about this clone: The sequenced fragment ends 3 residues before the CDR3 boundary, so the rest is inferred from the germline J gene. The chain carries TRBV10-3 and TRBJ2-3; TRBD2 matches 10 bases. Germline V lookup: CDR1 ENHRY, CDR2 SYGVKD. CDR3 size: 14 residues. CDR3 in amino acids: CAISEGLAGETQYF. The CDR3 bases that were read are TGTGCCATCAGTGAGGGTCTAGCGGGGGAGACG.